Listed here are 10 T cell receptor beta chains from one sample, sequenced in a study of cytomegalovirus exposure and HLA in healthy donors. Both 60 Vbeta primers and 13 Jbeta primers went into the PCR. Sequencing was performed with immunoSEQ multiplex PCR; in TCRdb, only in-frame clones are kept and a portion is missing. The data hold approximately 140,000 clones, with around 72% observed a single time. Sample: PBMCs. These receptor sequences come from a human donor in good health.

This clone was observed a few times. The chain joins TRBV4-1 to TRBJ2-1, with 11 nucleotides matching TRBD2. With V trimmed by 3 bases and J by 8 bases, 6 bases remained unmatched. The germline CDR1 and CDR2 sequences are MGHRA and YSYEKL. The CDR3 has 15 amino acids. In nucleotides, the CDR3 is TGCGCCAGCAGCCAGGTGGTAGCGGGGGGGCATGAGCAGTTCTTC. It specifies CASSQVVAGGHEQFF.

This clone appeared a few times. The CDR3 sequence is CASSGTAYGYTF. CDR3 nucleotide sequence: TGTGCCAGCAGTGGGACAGCCTATGGCTACACCTTC. This chain uses TRBV2 with TRBJ1-2, with a weak D call TRBD1 (6 bases). The V and J ends lost 4 bases and 4 bases respectively, with 7 bases between them. The CDR3 is 12 amino acids. The germline CDR1 and CDR2 sequences are SNHLY and FYNNEI.

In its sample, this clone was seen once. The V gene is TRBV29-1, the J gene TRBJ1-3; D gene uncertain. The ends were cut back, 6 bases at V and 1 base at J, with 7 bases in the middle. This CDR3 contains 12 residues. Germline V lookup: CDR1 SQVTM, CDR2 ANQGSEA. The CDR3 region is CSVEQSGNTIYF. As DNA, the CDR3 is TGCAGCGTCGAACAATCTGGAAACACCATATATTTT.

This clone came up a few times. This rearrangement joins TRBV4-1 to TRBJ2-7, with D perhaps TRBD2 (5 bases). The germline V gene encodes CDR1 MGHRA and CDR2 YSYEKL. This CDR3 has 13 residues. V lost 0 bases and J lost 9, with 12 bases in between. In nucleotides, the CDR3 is TGCGCCAGCAGCCAAGATTGGACCCTAGCGCAGTACTTC. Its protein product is CASSQDWTLAQYF.

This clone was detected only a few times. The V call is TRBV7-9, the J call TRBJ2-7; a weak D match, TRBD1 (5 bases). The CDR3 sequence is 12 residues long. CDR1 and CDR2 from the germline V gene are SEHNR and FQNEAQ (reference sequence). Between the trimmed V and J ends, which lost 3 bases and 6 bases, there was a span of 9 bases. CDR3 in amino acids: CASSFKGIEQYF. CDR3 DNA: TGTGCCAGCAGCTTTAAGGGGATCGAGCAGTACTTC.

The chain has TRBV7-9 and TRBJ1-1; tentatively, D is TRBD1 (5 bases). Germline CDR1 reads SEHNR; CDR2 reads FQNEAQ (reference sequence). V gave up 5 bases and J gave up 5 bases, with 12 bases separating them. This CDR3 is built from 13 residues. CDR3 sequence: CASSAGLGTEAFF. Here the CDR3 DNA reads TGTGCCAGCAGCGCGGGACTTGGGACTGAAGCTTTCTTT.

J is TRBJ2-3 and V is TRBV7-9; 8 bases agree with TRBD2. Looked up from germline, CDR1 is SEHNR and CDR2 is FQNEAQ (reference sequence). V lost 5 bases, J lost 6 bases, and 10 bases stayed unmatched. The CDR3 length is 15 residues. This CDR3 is CASSHSGKRYDTQYF. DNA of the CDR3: TGTGCCAGCAGCCATAGCGGGAAAAGGTACGATACGCAGTATTTT.

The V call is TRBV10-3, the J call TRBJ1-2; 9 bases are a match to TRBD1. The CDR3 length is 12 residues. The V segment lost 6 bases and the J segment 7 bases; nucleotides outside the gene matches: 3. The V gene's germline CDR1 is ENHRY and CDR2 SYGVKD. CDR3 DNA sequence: TGTGCCATCAGAGGGACAGGGATTGGCTACACCTTC. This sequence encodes CAIRGTGIGYTF.

The CDR3 sequence: CASSPQDGYTEAFF. The CDR3 DNA follows: TGTGCCAGCAGCCCACAGGATGGGTACACTGAAGCTTTCTTT. The V and J genes are TRBV9 and TRBJ1-1, with D possibly TRBD1 on 5 matching bases. Germline CDR1 is SGDLS and CDR2 is YYNGEE. V was clipped by 4 bases and J by 3 bases, with 13 bases between them. The CDR3 has 14 amino acids.

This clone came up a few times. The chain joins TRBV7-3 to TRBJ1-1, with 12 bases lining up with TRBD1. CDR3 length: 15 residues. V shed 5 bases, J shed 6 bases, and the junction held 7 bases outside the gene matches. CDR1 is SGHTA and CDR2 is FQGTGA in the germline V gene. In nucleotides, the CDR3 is TGTGCCAGCAGCGTTGACGGGACAGGGGGCCCTGAAGCTTTCTTT. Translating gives CASSVDGTGGPEAFF.